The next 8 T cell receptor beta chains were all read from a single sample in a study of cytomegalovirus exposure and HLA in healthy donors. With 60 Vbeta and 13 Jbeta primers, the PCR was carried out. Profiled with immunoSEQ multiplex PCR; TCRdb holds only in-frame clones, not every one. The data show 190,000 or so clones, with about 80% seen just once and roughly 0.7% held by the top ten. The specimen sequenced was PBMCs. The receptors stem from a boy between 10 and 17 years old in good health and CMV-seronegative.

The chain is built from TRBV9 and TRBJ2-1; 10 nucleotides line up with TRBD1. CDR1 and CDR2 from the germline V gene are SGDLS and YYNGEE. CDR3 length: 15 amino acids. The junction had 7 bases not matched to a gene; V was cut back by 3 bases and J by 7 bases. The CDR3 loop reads CASSEDGTGVNEQFF. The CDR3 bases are TGTGCCAGCAGCGAAGACGGGACAGGGGTGAATGAGCAGTTCTTC.

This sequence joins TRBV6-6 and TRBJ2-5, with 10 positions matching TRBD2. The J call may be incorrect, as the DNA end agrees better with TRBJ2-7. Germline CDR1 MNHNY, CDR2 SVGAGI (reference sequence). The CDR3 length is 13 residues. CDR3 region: CASSKTSGYEQYF. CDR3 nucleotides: TGTGCCAGCAGCAAGACTAGCGGGTACGAGCAGTACTTC.

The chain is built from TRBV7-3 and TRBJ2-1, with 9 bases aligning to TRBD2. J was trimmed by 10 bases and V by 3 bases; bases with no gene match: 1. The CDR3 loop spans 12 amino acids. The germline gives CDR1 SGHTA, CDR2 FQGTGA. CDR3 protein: CASSFTSGEQFF. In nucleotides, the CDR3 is TGTGCCAGCAGCTTTACTAGCGGGGAGCAGTTCTTC.

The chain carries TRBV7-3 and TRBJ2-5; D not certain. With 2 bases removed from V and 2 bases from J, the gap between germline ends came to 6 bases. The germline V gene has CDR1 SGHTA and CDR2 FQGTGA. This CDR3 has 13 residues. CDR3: CASSLGRQETQYF. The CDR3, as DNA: TGTGCCAGCAGCTTAGGCAGACAAGAGACCCAGTACTTC.

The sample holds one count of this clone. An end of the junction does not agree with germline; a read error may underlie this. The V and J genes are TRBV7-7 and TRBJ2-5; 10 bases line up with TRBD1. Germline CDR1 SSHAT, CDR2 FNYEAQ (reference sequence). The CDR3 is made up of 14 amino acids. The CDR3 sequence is CASSPGTGVETQYF. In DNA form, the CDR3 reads TGTGCTAGCAGCCCTGGGACAGGGGTCGAGACCCAGTACTTC.

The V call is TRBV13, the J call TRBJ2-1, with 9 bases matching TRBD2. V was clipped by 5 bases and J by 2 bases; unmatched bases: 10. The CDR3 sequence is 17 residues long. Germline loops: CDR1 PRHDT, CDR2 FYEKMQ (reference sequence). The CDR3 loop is CASSRVGLAGAYNEQFF. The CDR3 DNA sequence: TGTGCCAGCAGCCGCGTCGGGTTAGCGGGAGCCTACAATGAGCAGTTCTTC.

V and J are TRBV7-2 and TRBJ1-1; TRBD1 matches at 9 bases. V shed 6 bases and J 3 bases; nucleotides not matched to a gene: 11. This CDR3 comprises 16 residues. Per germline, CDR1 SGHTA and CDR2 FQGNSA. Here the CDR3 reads CASRRRGTGIDTEAFF. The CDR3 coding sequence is TGTGCCAGCAGACGAAGGGGGACAGGGATCGACACTGAAGCTTTCTTT.

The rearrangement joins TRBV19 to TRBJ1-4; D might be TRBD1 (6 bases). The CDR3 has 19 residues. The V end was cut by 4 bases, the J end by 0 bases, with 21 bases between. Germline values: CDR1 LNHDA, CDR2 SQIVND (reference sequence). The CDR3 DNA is TGTGCCAGTAGTACCTTGACAGGCCCTATTCCCTCAACTAATGAAAAACTGTTTTTT. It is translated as CASSTLTGPIPSTNEKLFF.